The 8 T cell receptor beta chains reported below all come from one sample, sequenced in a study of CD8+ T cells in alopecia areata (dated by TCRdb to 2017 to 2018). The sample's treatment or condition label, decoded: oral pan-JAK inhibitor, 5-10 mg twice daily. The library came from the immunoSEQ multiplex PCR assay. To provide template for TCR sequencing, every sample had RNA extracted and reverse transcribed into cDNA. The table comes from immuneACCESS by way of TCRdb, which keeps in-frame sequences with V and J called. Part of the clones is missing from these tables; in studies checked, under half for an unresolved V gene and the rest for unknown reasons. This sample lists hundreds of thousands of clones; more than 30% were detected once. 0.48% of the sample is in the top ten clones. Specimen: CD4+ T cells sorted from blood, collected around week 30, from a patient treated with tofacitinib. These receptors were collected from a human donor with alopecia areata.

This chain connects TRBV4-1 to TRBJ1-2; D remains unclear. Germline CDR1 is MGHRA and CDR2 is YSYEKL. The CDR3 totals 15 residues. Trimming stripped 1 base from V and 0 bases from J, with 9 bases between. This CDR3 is CASSQGGPANYGYTF. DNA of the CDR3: TGCGCCAGCAGCCAAGGCGGACCAGCTAACTATGGCTACACCTTC.

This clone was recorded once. CDR3 sequence (DNA): TGTGCCAGCAGCTTAGCAGAGAGGGTCGGGGCCAACGTCCTGACTTTC. It encodes CASSLAERVGANVLTF. The chain has TRBV7-6 and TRBJ2-6, with a tentative D call TRBD2 (5 bases). The germline V gene has CDR1 SGHVS and CDR2 FNYEAQ. Trimming left V 0 bases short and J 4 bases short, with 10 bases between. CDR3 length: 16 residues.

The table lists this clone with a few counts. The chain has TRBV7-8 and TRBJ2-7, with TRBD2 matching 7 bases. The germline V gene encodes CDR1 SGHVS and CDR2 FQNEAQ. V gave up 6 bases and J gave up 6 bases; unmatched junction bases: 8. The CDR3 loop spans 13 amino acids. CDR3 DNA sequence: TGTGCCAGCAGTGAGCGGGAAGGAGGCGAGCAGTACTTC. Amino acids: CASSEREGGEQYF.

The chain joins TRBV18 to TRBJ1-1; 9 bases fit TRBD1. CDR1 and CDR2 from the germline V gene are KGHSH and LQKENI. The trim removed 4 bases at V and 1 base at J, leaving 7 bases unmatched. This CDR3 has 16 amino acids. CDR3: CASSLGQGITNTEAFF. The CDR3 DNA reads TGTGCCAGCTCACTAGGACAGGGGATCACGAACACTGAAGCTTTCTTT. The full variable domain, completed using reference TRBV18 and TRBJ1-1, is NAGVMQNPRHLVRRRGQEARLRCSPMKGHSHVYWYRQLPEEGLKFMVYLQKENIIDESGMPKERFSAEFPKEGPSILRIQQVVRGDSAAYFCASSLGQGITNTEAFFGQGTRLTVV.

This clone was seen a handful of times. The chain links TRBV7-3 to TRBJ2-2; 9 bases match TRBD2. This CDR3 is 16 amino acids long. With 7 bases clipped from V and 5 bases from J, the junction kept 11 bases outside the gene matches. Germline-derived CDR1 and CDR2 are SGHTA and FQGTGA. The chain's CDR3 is CASTKGLAGYTGELFF. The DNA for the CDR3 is TGTGCCAGCACCAAAGGCCTAGCGGGATATACCGGGGAGCTGTTTTTT.

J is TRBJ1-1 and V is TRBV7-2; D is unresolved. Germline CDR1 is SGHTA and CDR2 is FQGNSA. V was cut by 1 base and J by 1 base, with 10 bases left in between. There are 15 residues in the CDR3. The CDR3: CASSLVIVGNTEAFF. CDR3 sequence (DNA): TGTGCCAGCAGCTTAGTAATAGTAGGGAACACTGAAGCTTTCTTT.

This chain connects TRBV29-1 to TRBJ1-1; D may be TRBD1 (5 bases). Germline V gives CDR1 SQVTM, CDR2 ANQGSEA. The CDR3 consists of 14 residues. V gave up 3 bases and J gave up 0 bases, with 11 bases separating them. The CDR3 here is CSVETGLMNTEAFF. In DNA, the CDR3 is TGCAGCGTTGAGACGGGACTGATGAACACTGAAGCTTTCTTT.

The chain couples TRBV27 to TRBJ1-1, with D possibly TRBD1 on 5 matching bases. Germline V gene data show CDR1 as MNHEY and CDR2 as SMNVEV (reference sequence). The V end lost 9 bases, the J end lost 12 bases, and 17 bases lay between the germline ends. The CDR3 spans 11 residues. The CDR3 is CASQFQGETFF. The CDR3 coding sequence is TGTGCCAGTCAGTTTCAGGGAGAAACTTTCTTT.